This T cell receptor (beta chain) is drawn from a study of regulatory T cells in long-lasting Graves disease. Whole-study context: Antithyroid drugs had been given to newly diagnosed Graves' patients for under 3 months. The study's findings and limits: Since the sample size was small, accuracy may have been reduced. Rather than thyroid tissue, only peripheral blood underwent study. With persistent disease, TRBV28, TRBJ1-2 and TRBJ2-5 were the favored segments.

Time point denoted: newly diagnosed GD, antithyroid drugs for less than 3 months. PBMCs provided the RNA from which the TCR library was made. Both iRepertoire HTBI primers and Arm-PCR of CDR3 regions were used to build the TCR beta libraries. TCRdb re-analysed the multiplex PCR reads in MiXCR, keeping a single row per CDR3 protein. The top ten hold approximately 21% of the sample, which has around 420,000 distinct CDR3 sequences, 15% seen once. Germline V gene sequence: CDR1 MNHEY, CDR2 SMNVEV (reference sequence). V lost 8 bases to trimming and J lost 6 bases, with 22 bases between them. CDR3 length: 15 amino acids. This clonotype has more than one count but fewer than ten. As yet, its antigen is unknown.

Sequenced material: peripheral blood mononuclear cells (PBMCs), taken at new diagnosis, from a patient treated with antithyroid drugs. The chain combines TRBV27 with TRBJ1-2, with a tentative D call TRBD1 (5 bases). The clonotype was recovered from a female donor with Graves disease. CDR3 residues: CASGTHRITIDGYTF. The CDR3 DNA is TGTGCCAGCGGAACCCACAGGATTACTATTGATGGCTACACCTTC.